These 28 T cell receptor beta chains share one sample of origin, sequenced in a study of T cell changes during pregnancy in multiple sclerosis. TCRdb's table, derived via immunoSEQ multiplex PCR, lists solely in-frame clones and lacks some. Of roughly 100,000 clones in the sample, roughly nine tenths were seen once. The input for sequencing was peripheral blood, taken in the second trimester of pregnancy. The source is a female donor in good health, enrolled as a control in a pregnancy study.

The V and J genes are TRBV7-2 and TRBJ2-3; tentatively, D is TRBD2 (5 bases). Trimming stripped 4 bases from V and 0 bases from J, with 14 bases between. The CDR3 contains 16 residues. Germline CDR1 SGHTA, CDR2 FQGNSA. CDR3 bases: TGTGCCAGCAGCTCCCCAAACGGGATTAGCACAGATACGCAGTATTTT. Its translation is CASSSPNGISTDTQYF.

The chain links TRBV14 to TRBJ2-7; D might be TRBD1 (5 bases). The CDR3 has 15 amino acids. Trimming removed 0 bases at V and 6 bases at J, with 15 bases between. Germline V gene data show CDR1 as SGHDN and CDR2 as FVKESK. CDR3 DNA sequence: TGTGCCAGCAGCCAAGAGGCAGGGATAATCGGCGAGCAGTACTTC. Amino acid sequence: CASSQEAGIIGEQYF.

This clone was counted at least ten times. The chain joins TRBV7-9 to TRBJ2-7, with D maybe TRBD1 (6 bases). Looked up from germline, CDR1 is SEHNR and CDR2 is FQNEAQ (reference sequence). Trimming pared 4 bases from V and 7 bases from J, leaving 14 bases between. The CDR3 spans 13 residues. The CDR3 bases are TGTGCCAGCAGCTCACAGGGTATCGGGGAGCAGTACTTC. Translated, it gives CASSSQGIGEQYF. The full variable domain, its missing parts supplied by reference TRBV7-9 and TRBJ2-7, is DTGVSQNPRHKITKRGQNVTFRCDPISEHNRLYWYRQTLGQGPEFLTYFQNEAQLEKSRLLSDRFSAERPKGSFSTLEIQRTEQGDSAMYLCASSSQGIGEQYFGPGTRLTVT.

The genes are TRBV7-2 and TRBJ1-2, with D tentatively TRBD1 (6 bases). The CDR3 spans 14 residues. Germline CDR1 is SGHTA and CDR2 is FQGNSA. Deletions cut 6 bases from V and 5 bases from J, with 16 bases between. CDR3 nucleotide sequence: TGTGCCAGCAGGGTGGAGACAGGCATTTATGGCTACACCTTC. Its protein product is CASRVETGIYGYTF.

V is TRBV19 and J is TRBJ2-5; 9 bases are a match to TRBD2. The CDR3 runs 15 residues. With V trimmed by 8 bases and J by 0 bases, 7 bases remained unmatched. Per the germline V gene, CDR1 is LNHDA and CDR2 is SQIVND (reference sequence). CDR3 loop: CASAGGGSYQETQYF. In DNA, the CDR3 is TGTGCCAGTGCGGGGGGGGGATCGTACCAAGAGACCCAGTACTTC.

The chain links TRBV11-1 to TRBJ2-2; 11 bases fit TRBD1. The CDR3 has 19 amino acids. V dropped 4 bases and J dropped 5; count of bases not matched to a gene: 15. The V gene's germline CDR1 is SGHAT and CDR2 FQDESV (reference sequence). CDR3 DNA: TGTGCCAGCAGCTACGGTCTCGGACAGGGGGCGTCAAGGACCGGGGAGCTGTTTTTT. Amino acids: CASSYGLGQGASRTGELFF. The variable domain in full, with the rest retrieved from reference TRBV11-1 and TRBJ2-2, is EAEVAQSPRYKITEKSQAVAFWCDPISGHATLYWYRQILGQGPELLVQFQDESVVDDSQLPKDRFSAERLKGVDSTLKIQPAELGDSAMYLCASSYGLGQGASRTGELFFGEGSRLTVL.

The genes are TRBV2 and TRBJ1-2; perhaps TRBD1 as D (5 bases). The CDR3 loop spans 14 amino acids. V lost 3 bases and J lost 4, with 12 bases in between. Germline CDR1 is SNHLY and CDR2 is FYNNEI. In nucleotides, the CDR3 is TGTGCCAGCAGTGATCTGCGGGGCGGCTATGGCTACACCTTC. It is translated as CASSDLRGGYGYTF.

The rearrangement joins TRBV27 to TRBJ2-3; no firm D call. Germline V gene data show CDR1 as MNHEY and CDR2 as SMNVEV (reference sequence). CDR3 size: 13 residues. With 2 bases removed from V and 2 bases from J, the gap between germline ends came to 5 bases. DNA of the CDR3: TGTGCCAGCAGTTTAACAGCCACAGATACGCAGTATTTT. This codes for CASSLTATDTQYF.

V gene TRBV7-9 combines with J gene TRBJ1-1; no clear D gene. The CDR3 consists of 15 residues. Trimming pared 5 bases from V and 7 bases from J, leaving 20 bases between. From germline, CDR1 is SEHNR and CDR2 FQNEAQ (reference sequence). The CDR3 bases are TGTGCCAGCAGCCCGAAAGTTTGGCGGGCCGGTGAAGCTTTCTTT. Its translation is CASSPKVWRAGEAFF.

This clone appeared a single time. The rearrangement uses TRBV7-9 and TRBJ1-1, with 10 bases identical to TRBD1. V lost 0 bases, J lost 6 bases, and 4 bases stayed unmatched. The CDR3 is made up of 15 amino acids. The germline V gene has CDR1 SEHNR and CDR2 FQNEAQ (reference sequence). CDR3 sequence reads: CASSLADRGMAEAFF. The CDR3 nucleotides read TGTGCCAGCAGCTTAGCGGACAGGGGGATGGCTGAAGCTTTCTTT. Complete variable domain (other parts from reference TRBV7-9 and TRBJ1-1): DTGVSQNPRHKITKRGQNVTFRCDPISEHNRLYWYRQTLGQGPEFLTYFQNEAQLEKSRLLSDRFSAERPKGSFSTLEIQRTEQGDSAMYLCASSLADRGMAEAFFGQGTRLTVV.

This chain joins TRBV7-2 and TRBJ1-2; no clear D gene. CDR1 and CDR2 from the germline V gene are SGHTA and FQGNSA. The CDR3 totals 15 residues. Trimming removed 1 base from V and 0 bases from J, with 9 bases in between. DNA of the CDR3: TGTGCCAGCAGCTTAGTTGGCAGTTCTAACTATGGCTACACCTTC. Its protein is CASSLVGSSNYGYTF. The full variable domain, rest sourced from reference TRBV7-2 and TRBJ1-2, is GAGVSQSPSNKVTEKGKDVELRCDPISGHTALYWYRQSLGQGLEFLIYFQGNSAPDKSGLPSDRFSAERTGGSVSTLTIQRTQQEDSAVYLCASSLVGSSNYGYTFGSGTRLTVV.

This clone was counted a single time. CDR3 sequence reads: CASSLERGANTEAFF. CDR3 nucleotides: TGCGCCAGCAGCTTGGAGCGGGGCGCGAACACTGAAGCTTTCTTT. The genes are TRBV5-1 and TRBJ1-1; D possibly corresponds to TRBD1 (5 bases). CDR1 SGHRS and CDR2 YFSETQ come from the germline V gene. Trimming stripped 0 bases from V and 1 base from J, with 10 bases between. CDR3 length equals 15 residues.

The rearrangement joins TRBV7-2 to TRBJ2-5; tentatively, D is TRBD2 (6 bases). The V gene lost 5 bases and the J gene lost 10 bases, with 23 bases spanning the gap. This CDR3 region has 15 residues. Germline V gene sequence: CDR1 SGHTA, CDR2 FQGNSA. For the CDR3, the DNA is TGTGCCAGCAGCCTACACAATGGACTCGGGGGAGACCAGTACTTC. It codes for CASSLHNGLGGDQYF.

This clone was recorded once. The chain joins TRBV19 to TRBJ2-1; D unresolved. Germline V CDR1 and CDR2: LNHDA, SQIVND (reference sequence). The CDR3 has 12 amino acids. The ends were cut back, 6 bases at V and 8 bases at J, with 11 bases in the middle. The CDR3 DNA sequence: TGTGCCAGTAGGCTGACGGGTCATGAGCAGTTCTTC. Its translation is CASRLTGHEQFF.

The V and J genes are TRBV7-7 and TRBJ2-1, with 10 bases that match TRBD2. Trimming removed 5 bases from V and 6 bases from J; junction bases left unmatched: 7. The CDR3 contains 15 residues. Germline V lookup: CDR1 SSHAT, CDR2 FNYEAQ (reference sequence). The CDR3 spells CASSRSGGAINEQFF. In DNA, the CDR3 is TGTGCCAGCAGCCGGAGCGGGGGGGCGATCAATGAGCAGTTCTTC.

The CDR3 coding sequence is TGTGCCAGCAGTGAACCGGGAGGAAGCACTGAAGCTTTCTTT. Amino acids: CASSEPGGSTEAFF. The chain has TRBV6-1 and TRBJ1-1; D gene ambiguous. V was clipped by 2 bases and J by 4 bases, with 11 bases between them. Germline-derived CDR1 and CDR2 are MNHNS and SASEGT. The length of the CDR3 is 14 residues.

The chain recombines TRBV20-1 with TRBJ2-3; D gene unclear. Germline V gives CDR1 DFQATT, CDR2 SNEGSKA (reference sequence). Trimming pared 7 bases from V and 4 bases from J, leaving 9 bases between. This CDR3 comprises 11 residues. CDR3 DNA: TGCAGTGGAGGCGAATCAGATACGCAGTATTTT. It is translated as CSGGESDTQYF.

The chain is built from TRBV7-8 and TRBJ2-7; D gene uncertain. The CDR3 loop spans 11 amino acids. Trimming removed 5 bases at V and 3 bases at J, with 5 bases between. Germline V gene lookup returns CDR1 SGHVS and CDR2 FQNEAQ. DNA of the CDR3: TGTGCCAGCAGCCGAGGCTACGAGCAGTACTTC. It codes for CASSRGYEQYF.

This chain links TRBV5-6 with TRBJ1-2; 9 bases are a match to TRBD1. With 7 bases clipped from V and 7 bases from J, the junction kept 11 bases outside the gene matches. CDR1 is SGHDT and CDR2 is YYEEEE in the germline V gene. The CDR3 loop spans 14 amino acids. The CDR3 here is CASDRTGDLGGYTF. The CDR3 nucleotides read TGTGCCAGCGATCGGACAGGGGATCTTGGTGGCTACACCTTC.

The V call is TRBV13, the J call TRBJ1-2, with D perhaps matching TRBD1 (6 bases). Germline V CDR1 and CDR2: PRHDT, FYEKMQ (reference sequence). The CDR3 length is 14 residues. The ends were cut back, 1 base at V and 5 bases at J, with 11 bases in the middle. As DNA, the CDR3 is TGTGCCAGCAGCTTAGACAGGGAGATTTATGGCTACACCTTC. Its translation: CASSLDREIYGYTF.

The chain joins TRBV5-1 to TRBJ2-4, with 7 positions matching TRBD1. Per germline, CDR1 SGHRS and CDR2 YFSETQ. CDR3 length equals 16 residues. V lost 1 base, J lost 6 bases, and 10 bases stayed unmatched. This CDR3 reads CASSLPGGRQGNIQYF. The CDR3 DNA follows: TGCGCCAGCAGCTTGCCAGGGGGAAGGCAGGGAAACATTCAGTACTTC. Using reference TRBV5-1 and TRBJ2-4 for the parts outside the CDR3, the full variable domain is KAGVTQTPRYLIKTRGQQVTLSCSPISGHRSVSWYQQTPGQGLQFLFEYFSETQRNKGNFPGRFSGRQFSNSRSEMNVSTLELGDSALYLCASSLPGGRQGNIQYFGAGTRLSVL.

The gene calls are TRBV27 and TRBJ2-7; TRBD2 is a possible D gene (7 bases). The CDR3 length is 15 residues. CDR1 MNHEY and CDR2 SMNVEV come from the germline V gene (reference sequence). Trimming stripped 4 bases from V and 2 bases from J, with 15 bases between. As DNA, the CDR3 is TGTGCCAGCAGTTCGACCGGGGGGCCCGCCTACGAGCAGTACTTC. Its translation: CASSSTGGPAYEQYF.

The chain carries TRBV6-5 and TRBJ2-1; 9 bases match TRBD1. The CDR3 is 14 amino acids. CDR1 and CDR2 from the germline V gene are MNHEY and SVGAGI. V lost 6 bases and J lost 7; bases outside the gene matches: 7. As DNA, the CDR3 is TGTGCCAGCAGCATCGGACAGGGGCCTAATGAGCAGTTCTTC. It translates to CASSIGQGPNEQFF.

For the CDR3, the DNA is TGTGCCAGCAGCGCCCTAGCGGGGGGGTTTAATGAGCAGTTCTTC. This sequence encodes CASSALAGGFNEQFF. The chain is built from TRBV7-2 and TRBJ2-1, with 12 bases matching TRBD2. V gave up 5 bases and J gave up 7 bases; unmatched junction bases: 6. The CDR3 covers 15 residues. The V gene's germline CDR1 is SGHTA and CDR2 FQGNSA.

Here the CDR3 reads CASSLRQGETEAFF. The CDR3 DNA reads as TGTGCCAGCAGCCTTCGACAGGGAGAGACTGAAGCTTTCTTT. This sequence joins TRBV7-9 and TRBJ1-1; 7 bases align to TRBD1. The V segment lost 5 bases and the J segment 5 bases; nucleotides outside the gene matches: 8. The CDR3 runs to 14 residues. Germline assignment: CDR1 SEHNR and CDR2 FQNEAQ (reference sequence).

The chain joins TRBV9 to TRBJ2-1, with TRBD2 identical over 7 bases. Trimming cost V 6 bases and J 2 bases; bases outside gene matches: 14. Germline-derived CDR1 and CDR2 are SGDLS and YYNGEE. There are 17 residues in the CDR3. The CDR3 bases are TGTGCCAGCAACCGAGGGGCTAGCGGTAGTACCTACAATGAGCAGTTCTTC. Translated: CASNRGASGSTYNEQFF.

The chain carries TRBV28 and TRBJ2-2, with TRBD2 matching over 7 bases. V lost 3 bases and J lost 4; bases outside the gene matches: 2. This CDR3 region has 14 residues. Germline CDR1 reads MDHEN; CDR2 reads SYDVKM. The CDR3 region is CASSFGRATGELFF. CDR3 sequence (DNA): TGTGCCAGCAGTTTTGGGAGGGCCACCGGGGAGCTGTTTTTT.

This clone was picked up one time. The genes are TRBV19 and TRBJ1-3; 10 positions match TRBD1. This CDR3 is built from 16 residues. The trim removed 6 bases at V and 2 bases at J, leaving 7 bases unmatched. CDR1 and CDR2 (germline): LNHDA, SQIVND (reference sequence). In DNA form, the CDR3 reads TGTGCCAGTAGATATTCTGGACAGGGGGCTGGAAACACCATATATTTT. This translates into CASRYSGQGAGNTIYF.